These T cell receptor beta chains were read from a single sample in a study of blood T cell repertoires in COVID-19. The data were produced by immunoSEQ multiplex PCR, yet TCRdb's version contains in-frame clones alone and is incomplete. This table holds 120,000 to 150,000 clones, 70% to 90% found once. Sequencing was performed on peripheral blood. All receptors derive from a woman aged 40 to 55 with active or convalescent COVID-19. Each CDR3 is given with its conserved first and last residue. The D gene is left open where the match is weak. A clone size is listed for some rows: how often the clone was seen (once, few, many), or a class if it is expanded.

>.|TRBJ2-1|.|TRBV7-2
CASSLGANINEQFF
TGTGCCAGCAGCTTAGGGGCCAATATCAATGAGCAGTTCTTC
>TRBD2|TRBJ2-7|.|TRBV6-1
CASSEPGGSSYEQYF
TGTGCCAGCAGTGAACCGGGGGGGAGTTCCTACGAGCAGTACTTC
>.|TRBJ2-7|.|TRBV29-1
CSVDWGRPGEQYF
TGCAGCGTTGATTGGGGGAGGCCAGGGGAGCAGTACTTC
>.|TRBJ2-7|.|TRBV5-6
CASSLAGNEQYF
TGTGCCAGCAGCTTGGCGGGTAACGAGCAGTACTTC
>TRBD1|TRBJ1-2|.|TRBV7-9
CASSLAQGSDGYTF
TGTGCCAGCAGCTTAGCACAGGGGTCGGATGGCTACACCTTC
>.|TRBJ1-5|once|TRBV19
CASSITNNLEPQHF
TGTGCCAGTAGTATTACAAATAATCTCGAGCCCCAGCATTTT
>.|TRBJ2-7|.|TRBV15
CATSRDREANEQYF
TGTGCCACCAGCAGAGATAGGGAGGCAAACGAGCAGTACTTC
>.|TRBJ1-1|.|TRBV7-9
CASSSYGNTEAFF
TGTGCCAGCAGCTCCTATGGGAACACTGAAGCTTTCTTT
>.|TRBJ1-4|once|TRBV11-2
CASSRGGTNEKLFF
TGTGCCAGCAGCCGGGGGGGGACTAATGAAAAACTGTTTTTT
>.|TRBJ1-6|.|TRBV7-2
CASSLGAGLFSPLHF
TGTGCCAGCAGCTTAGGGGCGGGCCTATTTTCACCCCTCCACTTT
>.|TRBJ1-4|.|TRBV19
CASSTPTPDFSRGNEKLFF
TGTGCCAGTAGTACCCCTACCCCTGATTTCAGTAGGGGGAATGAAAAACTGTTTTTT
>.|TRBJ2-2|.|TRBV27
CASSLDPRAGELFF
TGTGCCAGCAGTTTAGACCCCCGGGCCGGGGAGCTGTTTTTT
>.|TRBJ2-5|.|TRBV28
CASSLGRGIQETQYF
TGTGCCAGCAGTCTAGGTAGGGGTATTCAAGAGACCCAGTACTTC
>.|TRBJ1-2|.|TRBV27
CASSLKGSNGYTF
TGTGCCAGCAGTTTAAAGGGGTCGAATGGCTACACCTTC
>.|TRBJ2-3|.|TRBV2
CASGLGRGSTDTQYF
TGTGCCAGTGGCCTAGGGCGGGGTAGCACAGATACGCAGTATTTT
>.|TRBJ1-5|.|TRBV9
CASSTEGGDQPQHF
TGTGCCAGCAGCACAGAGGGGGGGGATCAGCCCCAGCATTTT
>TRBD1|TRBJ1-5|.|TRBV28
CASGPGTGGGQPQHF
TGTGCCAGCGGCCCGGGGACAGGGGGTGGGCAGCCCCAGCATTTT
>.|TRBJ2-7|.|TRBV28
CASSLTGSYEQYF
TGTGCCAGCAGTTTGACAGGTTCCTACGAGCAGTACTTC
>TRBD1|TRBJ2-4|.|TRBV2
CASDRALAKNIQYF
TGTGCCAGCGACAGGGCCCTAGCCAAAAACATTCAGTACTTC
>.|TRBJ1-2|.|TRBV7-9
CASSLGDTGRGGYTF
TGTGCCAGCAGCTTAGGGGATACAGGGAGAGGTGGCTACACCTTC
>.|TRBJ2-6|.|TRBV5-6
CASSLAEGAAPSGANVLTF
TGTGCCAGCAGCTTGGCGGAGGGGGCAGCTCCTTCTGGGGCCAACGTCCTGACTTTC
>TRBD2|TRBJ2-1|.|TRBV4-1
CASSQEASGGWNEQFF
TGCGCCAGCAGCCAAGAGGCTAGCGGGGGGTGGAATGAGCAGTTCTTC
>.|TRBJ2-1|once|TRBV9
CASSVEAGPSSYNEQFF
TGTGCCAGCAGCGTAGAAGCAGGGCCCAGCTCCTACAATGAGCAGTTCTTC
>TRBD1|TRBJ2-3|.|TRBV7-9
CASSLPGQEGTDTQYF
TGTGCCAGCAGCCTCCCGGGACAGGAAGGTACAGATACGCAGTATTTT
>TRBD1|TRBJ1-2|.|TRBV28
CASSFIGTVYGYTF
TGTGCCAGCAGTTTTATAGGGACAGTCTATGGCTACACCTTC
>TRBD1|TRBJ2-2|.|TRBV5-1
CASSDSRDSYTGELFF
TGCGCCAGCAGCGACTCCCGGGACAGTTACACCGGGGAGCTGTTTTTT
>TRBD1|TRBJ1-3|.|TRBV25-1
CASSGGQFSGNTIYF
TGTGCCAGCAGTGGGGGACAGTTCTCTGGAAACACCATATATTTT